This entry lists 7 T cell receptor beta chains sequenced from one sample in a study of cytomegalovirus exposure and HLA in healthy donors. The study ran its PCR with 60 Vbeta and 13 Jbeta primers. Produced via immunoSEQ multiplex PCR; TCRdb's table is partial and in-frame only. Of approximately 110,000 clones listed, 15% are singletons. The specimen sequenced was PBMCs. The receptor source for this set is a woman aged 18-29 years in good health and CMV-seronegative.

This clone was seen a handful of times. The rearrangement joins TRBV14 to TRBJ2-7; D is ambiguous. With 0 bases removed from V and 3 bases from J, the gap between germline ends came to 9 bases. The CDR3 has 14 residues. Germline V gene data show CDR1 as SGHDN and CDR2 as FVKESK. The CDR3 loop reads CASSQDQQIYEQYF. The CDR3 DNA reads TGTGCCAGCAGCCAAGATCAACAGATCTACGAGCAGTACTTC.

This clone was counted between two and nine times. The chain has TRBV6-4 and TRBJ2-1; 11 nucleotides line up with TRBD1. The CDR3 has 16 amino acids. Germline V gene sequence: CDR1 MRHNA, CDR2 SNTAGT. Unmatched junction bases numbered 7, after V lost 0 bases and J lost 9 bases. CDR3 sequence reads: CASSDSGTGGKGEQFF. For the CDR3, the DNA is TGTGCCAGCAGTGACTCGGGGACAGGGGGAAAGGGTGAGCAGTTCTTC.

This clone was seen a few times. The chain links TRBV4-1 to TRBJ1-5; D unclear. Germline assignment: CDR1 MGHRA and CDR2 YSYEKL. CDR3 size: 15 residues. V was shortened by 0 bases and J by 3 bases, with 9 bases between the two germline ends. As DNA, the CDR3 is TGCGCCAGCAGCCAAGATTCCAGTCCCAATCAGCCCCAGCATTTT. Amino acid sequence: CASSQDSSPNQPQHF.

The chain links TRBV13 to TRBJ1-4, with a weak D call TRBD1 (5 bases). The length of the CDR3 is 16 residues. Germline V CDR1 and CDR2: PRHDT, FYEKMQ (reference sequence). V shed 3 bases and J shed 2 bases, with 13 bases lying between them. CDR3 nucleotide sequence: TGTGCCAGCAGCTTTAACGACAGAGCGACTAATGAAAAACTGTTTTTT. This gives the protein CASSFNDRATNEKLFF. Full variable domain (missing parts from reference TRBV13 and TRBJ1-4): AAGVIQSPRHLIKEKRETATLKCYPIPRHDTVYWYQQGPGQDPQFLISFYEKMQSDKGSIPDRFSAQQFSDYHSELNMSSLELGDSALYFCASSFNDRATNEKLFFGSGTQLSVL.

This clone was observed a few times. This chain links TRBV15 with TRBJ2-3; 7 nucleotides line up with TRBD2. Germline V gene lookup returns CDR1 LNHNV and CDR2 YYDKDF (reference sequence). The CDR3 is made up of 16 amino acids. V lost 0 bases to trimming and J lost 6 bases; unmatched junction nucleotides: 9. This chain's CDR3 is CATSRELAEGRDTQYF. CDR3 bases: TGTGCCACCAGCAGAGAGCTAGCGGAAGGGAGGGATACGCAGTATTTT.

The chain is built from TRBV14 and TRBJ2-1, with unresolved D. CDR1 SGHDN and CDR2 FVKESK come from the germline V gene. This CDR3 is built from 12 residues. V shed 1 base and J shed 5 bases, with 3 bases lying between them. The CDR3 bases are TGTGCCAGCAGCCAAGCGGACAATGAGCAGTTCTTC. Encoded protein: CASSQADNEQFF.

The rearrangement links TRBV9 to TRBJ1-5; 7 bases map to TRBD1. This CDR3 has 13 residues. The V gene end was trimmed by 7 bases and the J gene end by 0 bases; junction bases not matched to a gene: 1. Germline CDR1 SGDLS, CDR2 YYNGEE. CDR3 region: CASGTDSNQPQHF. The CDR3 region has the DNA TGTGCCAGCGGGACAGATAGCAATCAGCCCCAGCATTTT.